The rows below give T cell receptor beta chains drawn from one sample of a study of control samples from healthy donors and cancer patients. Profiling relied on immunoSEQ multiplex PCR, and the TCRdb table lists in-frame clones only, not all of them. The sample lists roughly 79,000 clones; 84% were seen once. The sample comprised blood. The receptors derive from a man aged 45 to 65 in good health. The CDR3 runs from the conserved cysteine through the conserved F or W. Each record gives: J gene, clone size, D gene, V gene, CDR3 DNA, CDR3 protein. D genes are given only for firm matches. Clone size, where shown, is once, few, many, or a class for clones that have expanded.

TRBJ2-3 . . TRBV7-2 TGTGCCAGCAGCCTTCCCGGGACTGGCAATACGCAGTATTTT CASSLPGTGNTQYF
TRBJ1-5 few . TRBV15 TGTGCCACCAGCAGAGTTACTACACAGAGAAGCAATCAGCCCCAGCATTTT CATSRVTTQRSNQPQHF
TRBJ2-2 . TRBD1 TRBV18 TGTGCCAGCCCAGGGGGCCCGACGTACACCGGGGAGCTGTTTTTT CASPGGPTYTGELFF
TRBJ2-2 . TRBD2 TRBV10-2 TGCGCCAGCTCCCGAGCGGGCGGGAGTGCCGGGGAGCTGTTTTTT CASSRAGGSAGELFF
TRBJ1-2 . . TRBV7-9 TGTGCCAGCAGCCCACAGGGCCTCACCTTC CASSPQGLTF
TRBJ2-2 . . TRBV7-9 TGTGCCAGCAGCTTAGCGGGACACACCGGGGAGCTGTTTTTT CASSLAGHTGELFF
TRBJ1-2 . . TRBV6-5 TGTGCCAGCAGTTACTCAGACAGGCACTATGGCTACACCTTC CASSYSDRHYGYTF
TRBJ1-2 . . TRBV5-3 TGTGCCAGAAGCTTTCCCTATAACTATGGCTACACCTTC CARSFPYNYGYTF
TRBJ2-1 . TRBD2 TRBV19 TGTGCCAGTAGCTCCCCGGGGACTAGCGGGAGGTGGGGGAATGAGCAGTTCTTC CASSSPGTSGRWGNEQFF
TRBJ1-5 . TRBD1 TRBV7-8 TGTGCCAGCAGCTTAGAACCGGGACAGGTGTTGGTTCAGCCCCAGCATTTT CASSLEPGQVLVQPQHF
TRBJ1-2 . . TRBV12-3/TRBV12-4 TGTGCCAGCAGTGCCTCCGGTCGCGGTGGCTACACCTTC CASSASGRGGYTF
TRBJ2-7 . TRBD1 TRBV29-1 TGCAGCGTTGAGACAGGGGGCAAGAACGAGCAGTACTTC CSVETGGKNEQYF
TRBJ1-2 . . TRBV18 TGTGCCAGCTCACCGAGCGAAGGACAGACAACTAACTATGGCTACACCTTC CASSPSEGQTTNYGYTF
TRBJ1-6 . . TRBV19 TGTGCCAGTAGGCCTAGGTCCCCCTCTGGAGGACCCCTCCACTTT CASRPRSPSGGPLHF
TRBJ1-2 few TRBD1 TRBV3-1/TRBV3-2 TGTGCCAGCAGCCAAGATCGGGGCAACCGGGACAGGGGGTATTCTAACTATGGCTACACCTTC CASSQDRGNRDRGYSNYGYTF
TRBJ2-5 . TRBD2 TRBV9 TGTGCCAGCAGCTCCCGGGGGGGGGAGACCCAGTACTTC CASSSRGGETQYF
TRBJ1-1 . . TRBV4-3 TGCGCCAGCAGCCAAGTAGCATACAGGGATGTCCCTGAAGCTTTCTTT CASSQVAYRDVPEAFF